This TCR beta chain was documented in a study of blood T cell repertoires in COVID-19 (TCRdb year 2020). About the investigation overall: Samples covering the acute and convalescent phases of COVID-19 were provided by collaborators in the United States, Italy and Spain. Samples were obtained from the ongoing ImmuneRACE study (first 160 participants) and from 1,254 subjects provided by 6 global collaborators. The repertoires were released in a freely available public database meant as a resource for research on the immune response to SARS-CoV-2. Where available, HLA class I and class II types were taken from metadata supplied by the sample provider and were not determined by assay-based typing. Sample metadata almost always included a de-identified subject ID, COVID-19 status, age in years and sex. Subjects who had been exposed to COVID-19, were actively infected with it, or had recovered from it provided the deeply sampled blood TCRbeta repertoires that made up the dataset. The prospective study material was composed of cDNA or gDNA derived from T cells, B-cell-depleted T cells, or PBMCs.

What the research found in general, with its limitations: How much clinical and demographic metadata was included differed by source and by participant, and the metadata was provided uncurated.

The immunoSEQ Assay, a bias-controlled multiplex PCR, was used to amplify TCRbeta CDR3 regions from genomic DNA. The original methods were these. Nucleated cell counts per sample were estimated from amplification of reference gene primers within the assay. Sequence reads were collapsed and filtered to measure the absolute abundance of every unique TCRbeta CDR3 rearrangement. For each sample, productive Simpson clonality was calculated as the square root of Simpson's diversity index over productive rearrangements. This immuneACCESS table, as held by TCRdb, lists in-frame sequences with V and J called but not all clones. Of the missing ones, under half trace to an unresolved V gene in checked studies; the others have no known cause. D and trimming come from the DNA, and the V and J calls and clone size come from that table. In this sample the table shows around 270,000 clones, approximately 85% of which occur a single time. Approximately 4.2% of the sample is in the top ten clones.

In the prospective study, participants were about 18 to 100 years old, resided in about two dozen geographic areas of the United States, and were enrolled through a virtual design. In the prospective study, participants were assigned to cohorts based on the clinical history participants reported in a screening survey and a study questionnaire. Recovered participants in ImmuneRACE Cohort 3 were defined by two consecutive negative NP/OP PCR tests, clearance by a healthcare professional, or resolution of symptoms. In the prospective study, whole blood, serum and a nasopharyngeal or oropharyngeal swab were collected from each participant by mobile phlebotomists. Participants in the prospective study had the option to provide additional blood draws and questionnaires over a roughly two-month period. Blood samples from the prospective study were shipped frozen or at room temperature prior to DNA extraction.

V is pruned by 5 bases and J by 4 bases, leaving 16 bases of the junction without a gene match. Inclusive of the bounding cysteine and phenylalanine, the CDR3 is 18 residues long. Only CDR3 DNA remains: 54 bases, in frame from the first base. From the germline V gene (reference sequence), CDR1 is PRHDT and CDR2 is FYEKMQ. Comments on this clone: There is no known antigen for this receptor. No quality values exist for individual bases; no much larger clone is one base distant.

This sequence originates from a woman between 25 and 40 years old who had recovered from COVID-19. The chain links TRBV13 with TRBJ2-2; TRBD2 matches 7 bases in the middle. Material: PBMCs or T cells enriched from blood (not recorded which). In nucleotide form, the sequence is TGTGCCAGCAGCATATCGGGACTAACGGACGTTGGCACCGGGGAGCTGTTTTTT. Translation gives CASSISGLTDVGTGELFF.